The 10 T cell receptor beta chains presented below share a single source sample, sequenced in a study of blood T cells in healthy people across ages. A second PCR of roughly 7 to 11 cycles used a sample-barcoded 5' primer and a J-beta primer mix. MiXCR, run by TCRdb on the 5' RACE reads, gives a single entry per CDR3 protein. The sample gives 850,000 to 1,000,000 distinct CDR3 sequences, around 46% of which show up once; roughly 13% is in the top ten. Sequenced input: blood. The source is a young man in good health.

This clonotype was seen more than once but under ten times. CDR3 protein: CASSLERTANSPLHF. CDR3 DNA sequence: TGCGCCAGCAGCTTGGAGAGGACAGCTAATTCACCCCTCCACTTT. This chain links TRBV5-1 with TRBJ1-6, with D possibly being TRBD1 (6 bases). Deletions cut 0 bases from V and 6 bases from J, with 10 bases between. Germline V lookup: CDR1 SGHRS, CDR2 YFSETQ. This CDR3 contains 15 residues.

The V call is TRBV28, the J call TRBJ2-1; 12 bases match TRBD1. This CDR3 contains 14 residues. Germline trimming cut 11 bases from V and 9 bases from J; bases unmatched to any gene: 11. Germline V gives CDR1 MDHEN, CDR2 SYDVKM. The CDR3 coding sequence is TGTGCCTCTGGAGGGACAGGGGGCTGGGGTGAGCAGTTCTTC. Amino acid sequence: CASGGTGGWGEQFF.

The CDR3 DNA reads TGTGCCAGCAGGGAGACAGGGGGCGCCATTAGTGGGGAGCTGTTTTTT. Translated, it gives CASRETGGAISGELFF. This rearrangement joins TRBV5-6 to TRBJ2-2; TRBD1 matches at 10 bases. CDR3 size: 16 residues. The germline V gene has CDR1 SGHDT and CDR2 YYEEEE. V lost 5 bases, J lost 8 bases, and 12 bases stayed unmatched.

There are a few counts of this clonotype. Here the CDR3 reads CASSESPLLAETQYF. In nucleotides, the CDR3 is TGTGCCAGCAGTGAATCCCCCCTGCTCGCGGAGACCCAGTACTTC. V gene TRBV25-1 combines with J gene TRBJ2-5; D is unclear. The CDR3 runs to 15 residues. Germline loops: CDR1 MGHDK, CDR2 SYGVNS. Trimming took 1 base from V and 5 from J, leaving 14 bases between them.

The chain uses TRBV6-2 or TRBV6-3 and TRBJ2-5, with TRBD2 as a possible D gene (5 bases). The CDR3 is 14 residues long. CDR1 is MNHEY and CDR2 is SVGEGT in the germline V gene. Trimming stripped 6 bases from V and 5 bases from J, with 16 bases between. In DNA form, the CDR3 reads TGTGCCAGCAGCCTACTAGGGCGTACGGAGACCCAGTACTTC. Its protein is CASSLLGRTETQYF.

The CDR3 DNA reads as TGCAGCGTGAGCAGGGGTTCGGCCGATGGCTACACCTTC. Translation: CSVSRGSADGYTF. The rearrangement uses TRBV29-1 and TRBJ1-2; weak D call: TRBD1 (6 bases). V was cut by 6 bases and J by 6 bases, with 17 bases left in between. The CDR3 covers 13 residues. Per the germline V gene, CDR1 is SQVTM and CDR2 is ANQGSEA.

The CDR3, as DNA: TGTGCTAGTGGTTTCGAAACTAGCGGGGCCAGACGGGATGAGCAGTTCTTC. The encoded protein is CASGFETSGARRDEQFF. The chain links TRBV12-5 to TRBJ2-1, with 10 bases aligning to TRBD2. Germline assignment: CDR1 LGHNT and CDR2 FRNRAP. J gave up 8 bases and V 3 bases, and 13 bases lay outside the gene matches. The CDR3 covers 17 residues.

This clonotype was counted only a few times. V usage is TRBV5-1 and J usage is TRBJ2-3; TRBD2 matches 7 bases. The CDR3 runs to 16 residues. The ends lost 0 bases at V and 2 bases at J; junction bases unmatched: 6. The V gene's germline CDR1 is SGHRS and CDR2 YFSETQ. The CDR3 sequence: CASSLAGGRNTDTQYF. The CDR3 DNA reads TGCGCCAGCAGCTTGGCCGGGGGGAGGAACACAGATACGCAGTATTTT. The full variable domain, its missing parts supplied by reference TRBV5-1 and TRBJ2-3, is KAGVTQTPRYLIKTRGQQVTLSCSPISGHRSVSWYQQTPGQGLQFLFEYFSETQRNKGNFPGRFSGRQFSNSRSEMNVSTLELGDSALYLCASSLAGGRNTDTQYFGPGTRLTVL.

This clonotype was counted a few times. CDR3 bases: TGTGCCAGCAGTTTCAAGACTAGCTCCTACGAGCAGTACTTC. Translated, it gives CASSFKTSSYEQYF. The chain is built from TRBV28 and TRBJ2-7; maybe TRBD2 (6 bases). Germline V CDR1 and CDR2: MDHEN, SYDVKM. CDR3 length: 14 amino acids. V lost 3 bases and J lost 0, with 9 bases in between.

The genes are TRBV27 and TRBJ2-5; no reliable D call. The DNA matches TRBJ2-7 better at its end, which makes the J call doubtful. CDR3 size: 14 residues. In germline, CDR1 is MNHEY, CDR2 SMNVEV (reference sequence). The CDR3 nucleotides read TGTGCCAGCAGATCGATCACCTCGTATTACGAGCAGTACTTC. Its translation is CASRSITSYYEQYF.